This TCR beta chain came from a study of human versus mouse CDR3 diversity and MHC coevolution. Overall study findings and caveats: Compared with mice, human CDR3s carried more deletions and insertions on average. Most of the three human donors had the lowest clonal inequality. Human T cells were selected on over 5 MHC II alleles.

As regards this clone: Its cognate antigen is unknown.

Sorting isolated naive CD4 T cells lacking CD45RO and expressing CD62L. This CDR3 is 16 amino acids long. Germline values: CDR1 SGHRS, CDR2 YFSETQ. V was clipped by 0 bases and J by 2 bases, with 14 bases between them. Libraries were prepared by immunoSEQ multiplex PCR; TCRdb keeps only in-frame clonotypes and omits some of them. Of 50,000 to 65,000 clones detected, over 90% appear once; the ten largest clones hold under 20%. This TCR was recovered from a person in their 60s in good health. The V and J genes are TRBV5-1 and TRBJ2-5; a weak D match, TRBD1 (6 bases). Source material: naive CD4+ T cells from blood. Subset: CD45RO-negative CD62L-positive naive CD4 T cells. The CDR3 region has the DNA TGCGCCAGCAGCTTGGTCCCCGGACAGTCTCAAGAGACCCAGTACTTC. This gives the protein CASSLVPGQSQETQYF.